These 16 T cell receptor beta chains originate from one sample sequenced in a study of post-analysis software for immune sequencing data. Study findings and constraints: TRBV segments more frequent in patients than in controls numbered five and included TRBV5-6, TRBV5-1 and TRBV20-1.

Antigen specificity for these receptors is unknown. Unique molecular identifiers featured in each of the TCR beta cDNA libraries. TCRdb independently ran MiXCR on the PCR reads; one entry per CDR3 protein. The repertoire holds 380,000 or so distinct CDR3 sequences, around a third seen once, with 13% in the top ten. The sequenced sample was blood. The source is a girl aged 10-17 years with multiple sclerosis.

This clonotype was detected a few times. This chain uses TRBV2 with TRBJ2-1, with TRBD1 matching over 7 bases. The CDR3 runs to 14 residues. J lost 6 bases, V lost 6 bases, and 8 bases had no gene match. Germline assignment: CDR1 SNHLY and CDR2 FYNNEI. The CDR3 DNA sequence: TGTGCCAGCAGGGCCCGGGACAGCCGCAATGAGCAGTTCTTC. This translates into CASRARDSRNEQFF. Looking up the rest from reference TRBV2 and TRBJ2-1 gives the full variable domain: EPEVTQTPSHQVTQMGQEVILRCVPISNHLYFYWYRQILGQKVEFLVSFYNNEISEKSEIFDDQFSVERPDGSNFTLKIRSTKLEDSAMYFCASRARDSRNEQFFGPGTRLTVL.

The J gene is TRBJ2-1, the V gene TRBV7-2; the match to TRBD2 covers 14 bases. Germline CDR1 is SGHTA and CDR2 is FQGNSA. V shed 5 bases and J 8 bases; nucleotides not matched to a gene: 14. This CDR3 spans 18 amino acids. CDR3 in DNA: TGTGCCAGCAGCCTCGGGACTAGCGGGGGATCATGGAGGGATGAGCAGTTCTTC. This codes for CASSLGTSGGSWRDEQFF.

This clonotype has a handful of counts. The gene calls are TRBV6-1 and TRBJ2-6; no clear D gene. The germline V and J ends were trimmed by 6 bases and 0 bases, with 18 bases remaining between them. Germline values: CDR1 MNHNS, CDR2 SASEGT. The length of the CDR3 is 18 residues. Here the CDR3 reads CASSPVGSVFSGANVLTF. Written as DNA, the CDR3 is TGTGCCAGCAGCCCAGTTGGGTCCGTTTTCTCTGGGGCCAACGTCCTGACTTTC.

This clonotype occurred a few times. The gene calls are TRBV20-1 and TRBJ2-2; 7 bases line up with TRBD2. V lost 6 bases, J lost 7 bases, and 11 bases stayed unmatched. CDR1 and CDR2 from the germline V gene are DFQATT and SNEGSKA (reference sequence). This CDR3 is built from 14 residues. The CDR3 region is CSATPRGGHGELFF. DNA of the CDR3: TGCAGTGCCACACCCCGCGGGGGTCACGGGGAGCTGTTTTTT.

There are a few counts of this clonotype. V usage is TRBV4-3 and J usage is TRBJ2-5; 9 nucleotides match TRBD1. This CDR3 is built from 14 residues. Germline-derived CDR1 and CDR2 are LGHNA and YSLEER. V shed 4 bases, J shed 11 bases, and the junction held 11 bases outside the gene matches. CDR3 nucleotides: TGCGCCAGCAGCCTCGAACAGGGGGCCTACGGGCAGTACTTC. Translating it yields CASSLEQGAYGQYF.

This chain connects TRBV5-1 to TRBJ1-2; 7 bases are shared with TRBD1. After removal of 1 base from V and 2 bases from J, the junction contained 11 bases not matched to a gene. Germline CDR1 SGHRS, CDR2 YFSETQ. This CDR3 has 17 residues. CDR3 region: CASSLLPPGQPNYGYTF. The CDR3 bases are TGCGCCAGCAGCTTGTTACCCCCGGGACAGCCCAACTATGGCTACACCTTC.

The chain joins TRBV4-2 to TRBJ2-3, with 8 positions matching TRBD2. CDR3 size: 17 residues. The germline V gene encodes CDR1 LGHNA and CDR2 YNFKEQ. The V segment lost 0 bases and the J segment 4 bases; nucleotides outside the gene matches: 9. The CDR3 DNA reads TGTGCCAGCAGCCAAGATGTCGGGACTAGTCGGTCAGATACGCAGTATTTT. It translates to CASSQDVGTSRSDTQYF.

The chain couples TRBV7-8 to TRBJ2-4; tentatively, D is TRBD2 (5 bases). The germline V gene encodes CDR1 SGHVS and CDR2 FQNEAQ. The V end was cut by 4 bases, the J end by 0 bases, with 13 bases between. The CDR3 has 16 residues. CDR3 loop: CASSSPDWLAKNIQYF. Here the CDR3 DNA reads TGTGCCAGCAGCTCACCGGACTGGCTAGCCAAAAACATTCAGTACTTC. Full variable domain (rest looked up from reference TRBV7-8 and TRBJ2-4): GAGVSQSPRYKVAKRGQDVALRCDPISGHVSLFWYQQALGQGPEFLTYFQNEAQLDKSGLPSDRFFAERPEGSVSTLKIQRTQQEDSAVYLCASSSPDWLAKNIQYFGAGTRLSVL.

The CDR3 bases are TGCAGCGTTGACATCTCCTACAATGAGCAGTACTTC. Its translation: CSVDISYNEQYF. The chain carries TRBV29-1 and TRBJ2-1; no definite D call. The J call may be faulty, since TRBJ2-7 better matches the DNA end. CDR1 and CDR2 (germline): SQVTM, ANQGSEA. The CDR3 has 12 amino acids.

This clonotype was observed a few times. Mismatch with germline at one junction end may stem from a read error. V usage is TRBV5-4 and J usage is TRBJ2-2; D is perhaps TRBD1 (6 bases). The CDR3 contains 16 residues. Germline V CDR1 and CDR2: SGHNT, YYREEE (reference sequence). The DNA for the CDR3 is TGTGCCAGCAGCTTGTCCGGAACAGGGTCCACCGGGGAGCGGTTTTTT. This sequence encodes CASSLSGTGSTGERFF.

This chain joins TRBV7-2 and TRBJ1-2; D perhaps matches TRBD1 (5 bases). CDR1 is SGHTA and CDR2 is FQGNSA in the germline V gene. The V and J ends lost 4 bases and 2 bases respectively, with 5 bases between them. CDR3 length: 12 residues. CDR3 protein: CASSWTNYGYTF. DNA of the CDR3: TGTGCCAGCAGCTGGACAAACTATGGCTACACCTTC.

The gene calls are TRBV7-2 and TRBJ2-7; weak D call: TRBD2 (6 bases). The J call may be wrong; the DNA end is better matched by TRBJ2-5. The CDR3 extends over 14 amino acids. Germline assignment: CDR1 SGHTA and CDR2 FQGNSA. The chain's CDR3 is CASSLNQGGETQYF. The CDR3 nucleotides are TGTGCCAGCAGCTTAAATCAGGGAGGAGAGACCCAGTACTTC.

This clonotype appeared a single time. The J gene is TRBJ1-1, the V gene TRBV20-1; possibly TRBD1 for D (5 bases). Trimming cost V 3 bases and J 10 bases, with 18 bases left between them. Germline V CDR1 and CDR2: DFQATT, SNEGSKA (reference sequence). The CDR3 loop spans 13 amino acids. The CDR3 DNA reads TGCAGTGCTAGGGGTGCAGGGCGCCTAGCAGCTTTCTTT. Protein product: CSARGAGRLAAFF.

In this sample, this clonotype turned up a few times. Written as DNA, the CDR3 is TGCAGTGCCGCGGCTAATGAAAAACTGTTTTTT. This gives the protein CSAAANEKLFF. The V call is TRBV20-1, the J call TRBJ1-4; D is undetermined. With 6 bases removed from V and 3 bases from J, the gap between germline ends came to 5 bases. The CDR3 is made up of 11 amino acids. The germline CDR1 and CDR2 sequences are DFQATT and SNEGSKA (reference sequence).

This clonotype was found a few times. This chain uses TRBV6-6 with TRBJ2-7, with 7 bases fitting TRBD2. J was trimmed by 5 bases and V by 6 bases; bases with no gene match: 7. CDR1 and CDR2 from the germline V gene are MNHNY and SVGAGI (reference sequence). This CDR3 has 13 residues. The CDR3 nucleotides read TGTGCCAGCAGCCGTAGGGAGGGTCACGAGCAGTACTTC. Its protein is CASSRREGHEQYF.

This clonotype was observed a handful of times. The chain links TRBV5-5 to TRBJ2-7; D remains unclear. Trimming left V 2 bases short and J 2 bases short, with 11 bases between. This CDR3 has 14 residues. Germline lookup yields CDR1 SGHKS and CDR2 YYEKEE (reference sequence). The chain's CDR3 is CASSFRVNTYEQYF. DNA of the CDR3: TGTGCCAGCAGCTTCCGGGTCAATACCTACGAGCAGTACTTC.